These 11 T cell receptor beta chains came from one sample sequenced in a study of blood T cell repertoires in COVID-19. Libraries were prepared by immunoSEQ multiplex PCR; TCRdb keeps only in-frame clonotypes and omits some of them. The table lists around 180,000 clones, approximately 86% of them singletons. Sequencing was done on a sample of peripheral blood. These receptors originate from an elderly woman with acute or convalescent COVID-19.

This chain connects TRBV7-2 to TRBJ1-6; D might be TRBD1 (6 bases). This CDR3 has 16 amino acids. CDR1 and CDR2 from the germline V gene are SGHTA and FQGNSA. V was clipped by 1 base and J by 9 bases, with 16 bases between them. CDR3 DNA: TGTGCCAGCAGCTTAGTCCCGACAGGTGAGGGTTCACCCCTCCACTTT. Residues: CASSLVPTGEGSPLHF. Variable domain in full (rest from reference TRBV7-2 and TRBJ1-6): GAGVSQSPSNKVTEKGKDVELRCDPISGHTALYWYRQSLGQGLEFLIYFQGNSAPDKSGLPSDRFSAERTGGSVSTLTIQRTQQEDSAVYLCASSLVPTGEGSPLHFGNGTRLTVT.

This chain links TRBV19 with TRBJ1-5; possible D gene TRBD1, 5 bases. There are 15 residues in the CDR3. V dropped 3 bases and J dropped 2 bases, with 11 bases sitting between them. Germline V CDR1 and CDR2: LNHDA, SQIVND (reference sequence). The CDR3 loop reads CASSMGQGGNQPQHF. The CDR3 region has the DNA TGTGCCAGTAGTATGGGTCAGGGCGGCAATCAGCCCCAGCATTTT.

The chain couples TRBV2 to TRBJ1-4, with 8 bases aligning to TRBD1. The germline CDR1 and CDR2 sequences are SNHLY and FYNNEI. CDR3 length: 15 amino acids. J was trimmed by 3 bases and V by 5 bases; bases with no gene match: 5. CDR3: CASSYSRGPNEKLFF. For the CDR3, the DNA is TGTGCCAGCAGTTATTCCAGGGGGCCTAATGAAAAACTGTTTTTT. Full variable domain (remainder filled in from reference TRBV2 and TRBJ1-4): EPEVTQTPSHQVTQMGQEVILRCVPISNHLYFYWYRQILGQKVEFLVSFYNNEISEKSEIFDDQFSVERPDGSNFTLKIRSTKLEDSAMYFCASSYSRGPNEKLFFGSGTQLSVL.

The chain joins TRBV7-8 to TRBJ1-1; D is possibly TRBD1 (5 bases). The germline V gene has CDR1 SGHVS and CDR2 FQNEAQ. This CDR3 is built from 15 residues. Trimming removed 5 bases at V and 1 base at J, with 14 bases between. The CDR3, as DNA: TGTGCCAGCAGCCTCATGCCAGGGTCGAACACTGAAGCTTTCTTT. Amino acid sequence: CASSLMPGSNTEAFF.

CDR3 in amino acids: CASSDPRVGEKLFF. The CDR3 DNA sequence: TGTGCCAGCAGTGACCCCAGGGTTGGGGAAAAACTGTTTTTT. This chain joins TRBV6-1 and TRBJ1-4; D perhaps matches TRBD1 (5 bases). This CDR3 spans 14 amino acids. The germline V gene has CDR1 MNHNS and CDR2 SASEGT. The V and J ends lost 3 bases and 8 bases respectively, with 13 bases between them.

This rearrangement joins TRBV19 to TRBJ1-3, with no clear D. Trimming left V 4 bases short and J 2 bases short, with 9 bases between. The germline CDR1 and CDR2 sequences are LNHDA and SQIVND (reference sequence). The CDR3 loop spans 14 amino acids. The CDR3 DNA sequence: TGTGCCAGTAGTACAGGAAGCCCTGGAAACACCATATATTTT. Encoded protein: CASSTGSPGNTIYF.

There are a few counts of this clone. The V and J genes are TRBV5-5 and TRBJ2-7; the match to TRBD2 covers 7 bases. The germline CDR1 and CDR2 sequences are SGHKS and YYEKEE (reference sequence). V dropped 4 bases and J dropped 0; count of bases not matched to a gene: 10. The CDR3 spans 16 residues. The CDR3 sequence is CASSPRLAGSSYEQYF. CDR3 DNA: TGTGCCAGCAGCCCCCGGTTAGCGGGTAGCTCCTACGAGCAGTACTTC.

This chain links TRBV18 with TRBJ2-3; tentatively, D is TRBD2 (5 bases). V shed 3 bases and J shed 0 bases, with 13 bases lying between them. The CDR3 is 16 residues long. CDR1 and CDR2 (germline): KGHSH, LQKENI. The CDR3 sequence is CASSPLRGTSTDTQYF. Written as DNA, the CDR3 is TGTGCCAGCTCACCCCTCCGGGGAACTAGCACAGATACGCAGTATTTT. The complete variable domain, with remaining parts taken from reference TRBV18 and TRBJ2-3, reads NAGVMQNPRHLVRRRGQEARLRCSPMKGHSHVYWYRQLPEEGLKFMVYLQKENIIDESGMPKERFSAEFPKEGPSILRIQQVVRGDSAAYFCASSPLRGTSTDTQYFGPGTRLTVL.

This chain uses TRBV3-1 (or the pseudogene TRBV3-2) with TRBJ1-1, with 7 bases matching TRBD1. Germline V gene data show CDR1 as LGHDT and CDR2 as YNNKEL (reference sequence). V shed 3 bases, J shed 0 bases, and the junction held 1 base outside the gene matches. The CDR3 totals 14 residues. As DNA, the CDR3 is TGTGCCAGCAGCCAGGGACAGATGAACACTGAAGCTTTCTTT. Translated: CASSQGQMNTEAFF.

The chain links TRBV7-8 to TRBJ2-5; possible D gene TRBD1, 6 bases. CDR3 length: 15 residues. Trimming shortened V by 4 bases and J by 0 bases, and 12 bases separated the two germline ends. Germline V lookup: CDR1 SGHVS, CDR2 FQNEAQ. DNA of the CDR3: TGTGCCAGCAGCTCGGCAGGGGTTCACCAAGAGACCCAGTACTTC. Protein: CASSSAGVHQETQYF.

Only a few counts were recorded for this clone. The chain couples TRBV11-3 to TRBJ2-3; 7 bases line up with TRBD1. Germline-derived CDR1 and CDR2 are SGHNT and YENEEA. This CDR3 is 15 amino acids long. V lost 4 bases and J lost 4; bases outside the gene matches: 8. CDR3 coding DNA: TGTGCCAGCAGCTCTTTGCTTGACAGGGCAGATACGCAGTATTTT. Protein sequence: CASSSLLDRADTQYF.